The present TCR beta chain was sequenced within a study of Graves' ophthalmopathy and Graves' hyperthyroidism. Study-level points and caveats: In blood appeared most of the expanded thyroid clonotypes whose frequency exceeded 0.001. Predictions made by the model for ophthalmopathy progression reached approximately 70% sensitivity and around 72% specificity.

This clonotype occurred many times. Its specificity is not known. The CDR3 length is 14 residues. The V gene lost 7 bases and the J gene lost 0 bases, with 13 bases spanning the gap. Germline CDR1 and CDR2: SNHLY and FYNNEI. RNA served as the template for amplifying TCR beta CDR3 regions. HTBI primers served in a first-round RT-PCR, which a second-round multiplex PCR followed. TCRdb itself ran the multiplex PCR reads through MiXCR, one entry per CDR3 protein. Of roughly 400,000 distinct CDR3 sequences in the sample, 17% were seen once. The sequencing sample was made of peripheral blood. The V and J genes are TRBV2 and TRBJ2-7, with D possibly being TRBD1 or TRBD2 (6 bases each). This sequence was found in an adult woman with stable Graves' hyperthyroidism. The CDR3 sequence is CASNGGQRSYEQYF. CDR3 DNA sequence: TGTGCCAGCAACGGGGGACAACGCTCCTACGAGCAGTACTTC.